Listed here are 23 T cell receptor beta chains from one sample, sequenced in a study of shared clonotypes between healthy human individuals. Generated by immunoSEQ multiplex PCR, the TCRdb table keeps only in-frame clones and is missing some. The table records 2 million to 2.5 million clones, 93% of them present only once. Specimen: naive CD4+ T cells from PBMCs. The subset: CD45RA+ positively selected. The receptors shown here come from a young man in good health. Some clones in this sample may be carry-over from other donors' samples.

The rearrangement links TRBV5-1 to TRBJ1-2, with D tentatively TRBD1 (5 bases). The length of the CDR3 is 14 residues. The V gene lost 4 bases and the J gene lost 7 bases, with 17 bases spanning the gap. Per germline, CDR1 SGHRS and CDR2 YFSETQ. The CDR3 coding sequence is TGCGCCAGCAGCGTCGGGACGGAACTAGCTGGCTACACCTTC. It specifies CASSVGTELAGYTF. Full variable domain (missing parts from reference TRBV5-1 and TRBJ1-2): KAGVTQTPRYLIKTRGQQVTLSCSPISGHRSVSWYQQTPGQGLQFLFEYFSETQRNKGNFPGRFSGRQFSNSRSEMNVSTLELGDSALYLCASSVGTELAGYTFGSGTRLTVV.

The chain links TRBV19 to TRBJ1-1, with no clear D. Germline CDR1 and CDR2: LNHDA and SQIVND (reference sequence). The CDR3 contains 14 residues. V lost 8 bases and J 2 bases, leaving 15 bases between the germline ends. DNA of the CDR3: TGTGCCAGTTTCAAACCTGCGGGCAACACTGAAGCTTTCTTT. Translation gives CASFKPAGNTEAFF.

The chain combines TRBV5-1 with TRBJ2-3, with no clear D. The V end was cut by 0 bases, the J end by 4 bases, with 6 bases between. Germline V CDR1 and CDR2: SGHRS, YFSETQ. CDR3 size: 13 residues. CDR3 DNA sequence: TGCGCCAGCAGCTTGGGGAGTGCAGATACGCAGTATTTT. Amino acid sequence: CASSLGSADTQYF.

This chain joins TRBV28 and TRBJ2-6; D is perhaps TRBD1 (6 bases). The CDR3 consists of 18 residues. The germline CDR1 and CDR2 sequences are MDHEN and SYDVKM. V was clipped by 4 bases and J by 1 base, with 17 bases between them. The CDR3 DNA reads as TGTGCCAGCAGTTCTACGGGGACATTACATTCTGGGGCCAACGTCCTGACTTTC. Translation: CASSSTGTLHSGANVLTF. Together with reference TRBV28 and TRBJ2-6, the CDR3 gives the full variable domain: DVKVTQSSRYLVKRTGEKVFLECVQDMDHENMFWYRQDPGLGLRLIYFSYDVKMKEKGDIPEGYSVSREKKERFSLILESASTNQTSMYLCASSSTGTLHSGANVLTFGAGSRLTVL.

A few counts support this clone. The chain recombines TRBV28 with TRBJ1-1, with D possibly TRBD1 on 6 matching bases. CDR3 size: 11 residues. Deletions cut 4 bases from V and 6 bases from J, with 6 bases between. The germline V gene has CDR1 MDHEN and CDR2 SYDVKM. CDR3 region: CASSYRAEAFF. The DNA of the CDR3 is TGTGCCAGCAGTTACAGGGCTGAAGCTTTCTTT.

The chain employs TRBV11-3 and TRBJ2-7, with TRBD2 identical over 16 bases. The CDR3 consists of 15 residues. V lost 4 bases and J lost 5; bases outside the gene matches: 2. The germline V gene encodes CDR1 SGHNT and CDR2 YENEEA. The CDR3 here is CASSSGLAGGHEQYF. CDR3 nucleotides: TGTGCCAGCAGCTCGGGACTAGCGGGAGGGCACGAGCAGTACTTC.

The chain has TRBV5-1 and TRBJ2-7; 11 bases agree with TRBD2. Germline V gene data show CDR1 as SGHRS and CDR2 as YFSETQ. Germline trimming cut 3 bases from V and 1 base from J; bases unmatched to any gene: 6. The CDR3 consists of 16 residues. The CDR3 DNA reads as TGCGCCAGCAGCTGGACTAGCGGGTCCTCTTCCTACGAGCAGTACTTC. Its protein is CASSWTSGSSSYEQYF.

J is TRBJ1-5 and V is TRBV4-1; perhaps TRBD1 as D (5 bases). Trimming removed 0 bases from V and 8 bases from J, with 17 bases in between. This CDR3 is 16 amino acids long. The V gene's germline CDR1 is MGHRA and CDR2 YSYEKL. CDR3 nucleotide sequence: TGCGCCAGCAGCCAAGATGGTGTGGCCGGAGGGGAGCCCCAGCATTTT. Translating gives CASSQDGVAGGEPQHF.

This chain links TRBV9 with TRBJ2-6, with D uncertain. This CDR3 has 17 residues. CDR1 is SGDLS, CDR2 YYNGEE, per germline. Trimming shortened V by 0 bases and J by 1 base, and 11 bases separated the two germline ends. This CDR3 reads CASSVAFRPSGANVLTF. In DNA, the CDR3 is TGTGCCAGCAGCGTAGCGTTTAGGCCGTCTGGGGCCAACGTCCTGACTTTC.

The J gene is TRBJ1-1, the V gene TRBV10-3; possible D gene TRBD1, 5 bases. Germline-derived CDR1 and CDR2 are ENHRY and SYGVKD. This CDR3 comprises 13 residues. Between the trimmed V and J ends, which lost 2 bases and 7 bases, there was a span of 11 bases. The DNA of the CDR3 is TGTGCCATCAGTGAGATTAGGGGACTTGAAGCTTTCTTT. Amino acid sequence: CAISEIRGLEAFF.

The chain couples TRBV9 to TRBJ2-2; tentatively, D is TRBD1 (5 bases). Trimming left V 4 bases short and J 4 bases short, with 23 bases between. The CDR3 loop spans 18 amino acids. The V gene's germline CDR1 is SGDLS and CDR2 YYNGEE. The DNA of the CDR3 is TGTGCCAGCAGCCCAGTAGATTCAGGGCGCACCCCCACCGGGGAGCTGTTTTTT. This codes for CASSPVDSGRTPTGELFF.

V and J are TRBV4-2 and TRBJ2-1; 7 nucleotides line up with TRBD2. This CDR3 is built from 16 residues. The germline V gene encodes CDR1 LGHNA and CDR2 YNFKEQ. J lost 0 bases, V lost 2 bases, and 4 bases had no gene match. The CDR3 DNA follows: TGTGCCAGCAGCCAACCGACTAGCAGCTCCTACAATGAGCAGTTCTTC. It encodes CASSQPTSSSYNEQFF.

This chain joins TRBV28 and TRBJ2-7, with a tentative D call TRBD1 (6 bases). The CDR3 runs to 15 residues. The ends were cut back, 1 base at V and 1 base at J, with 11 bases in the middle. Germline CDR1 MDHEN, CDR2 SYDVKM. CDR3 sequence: CASSLSAGASYEQYF. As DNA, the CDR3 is TGTGCCAGCAGTTTATCAGCAGGGGCGTCCTACGAGCAGTACTTC.

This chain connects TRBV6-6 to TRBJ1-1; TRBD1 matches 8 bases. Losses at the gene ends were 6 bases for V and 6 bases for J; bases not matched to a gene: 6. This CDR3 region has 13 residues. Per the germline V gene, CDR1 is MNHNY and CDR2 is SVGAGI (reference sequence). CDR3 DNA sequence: TGTGCCAGCAGAGGGGGACAGGCCCCTGAAGCTTTCTTT. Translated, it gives CASRGGQAPEAFF.

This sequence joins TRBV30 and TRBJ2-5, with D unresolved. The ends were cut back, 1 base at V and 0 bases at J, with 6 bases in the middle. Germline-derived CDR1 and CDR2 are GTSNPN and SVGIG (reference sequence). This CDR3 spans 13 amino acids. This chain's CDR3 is CAWSGHHQETQYF. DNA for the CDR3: TGTGCCTGGAGTGGTCACCACCAAGAGACCCAGTACTTC.

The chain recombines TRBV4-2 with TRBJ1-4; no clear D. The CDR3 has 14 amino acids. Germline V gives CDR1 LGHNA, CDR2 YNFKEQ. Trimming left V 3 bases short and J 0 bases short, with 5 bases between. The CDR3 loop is CASSQVATNEKLFF. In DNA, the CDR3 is TGTGCCAGCAGCCAGGTTGCAACTAATGAAAAACTGTTTTTT.

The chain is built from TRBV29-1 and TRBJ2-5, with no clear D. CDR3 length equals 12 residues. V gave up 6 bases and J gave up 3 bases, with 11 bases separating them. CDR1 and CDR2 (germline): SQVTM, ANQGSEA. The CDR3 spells CSVTDGEETQYF. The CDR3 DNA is TGCAGCGTAACCGACGGAGAAGAGACCCAGTACTTC.

CDR3 amino acids: CASSAPGHPNEQFF. As DNA, the CDR3 is TGTGCCAGCAGCGCGCCGGGACACCCCAATGAGCAGTTCTTC. V is TRBV11-2 and J is TRBJ2-1; TRBD1 is a possible D gene (6 bases). Germline V gene data show CDR1 as SGHAT and CDR2 as FQNNGV. This CDR3 region has 14 residues. V lost 5 bases to trimming and J lost 6 bases, with 14 bases between them. The full variable domain, rest sourced from reference TRBV11-2 and TRBJ2-1, is EAGVAQSPRYKIIEKRQSVAFWCNPISGHATLYWYQQILGQGPKLLIQFQNNGVVDDSQLPKDRFSAERLKGVDSTLKIQPAKLEDSAVYLCASSAPGHPNEQFFGPGTRLTVL.

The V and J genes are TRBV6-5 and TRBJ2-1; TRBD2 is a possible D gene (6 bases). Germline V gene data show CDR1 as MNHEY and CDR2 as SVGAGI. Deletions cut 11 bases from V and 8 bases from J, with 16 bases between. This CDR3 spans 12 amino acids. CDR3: CAGGGIKYEQFF. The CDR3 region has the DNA TGTGCCGGCGGAGGGATCAAGTATGAGCAGTTCTTC.

The CDR3 is CASSQELWGRRAGELFF. The DNA for the CDR3 is TGCGCCAGCAGCCAAGAATTGTGGGGGAGGCGCGCCGGGGAGCTGTTTTTT. This sequence joins TRBV4-3 and TRBJ2-2, with D possibly TRBD2 on 6 matching bases. This CDR3 comprises 17 residues. Trimming removed 0 bases at V and 6 bases at J, with 17 bases between. Per germline, CDR1 LGHNA and CDR2 YSLEER.

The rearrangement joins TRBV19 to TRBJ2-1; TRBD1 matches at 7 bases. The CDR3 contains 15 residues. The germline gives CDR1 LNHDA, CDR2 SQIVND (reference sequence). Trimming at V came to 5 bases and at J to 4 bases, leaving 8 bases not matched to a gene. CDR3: CASSPTGQRYNEQFF. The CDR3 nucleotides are TGTGCCAGTAGTCCAACGGGACAGAGATACAATGAGCAGTTCTTC.

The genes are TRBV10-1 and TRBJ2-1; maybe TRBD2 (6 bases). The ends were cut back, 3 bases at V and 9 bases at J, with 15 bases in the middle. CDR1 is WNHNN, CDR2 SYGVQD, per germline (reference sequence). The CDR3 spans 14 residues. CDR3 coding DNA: TGCGCCAGCAGTGACGGGAGCGGGTCAACTGAGCAGTTCTTC. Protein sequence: CASSDGSGSTEQFF.

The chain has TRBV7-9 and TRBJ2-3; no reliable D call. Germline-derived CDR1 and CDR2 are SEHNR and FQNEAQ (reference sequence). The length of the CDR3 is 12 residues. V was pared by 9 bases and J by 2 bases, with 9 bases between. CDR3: CASRPDTDTQYF. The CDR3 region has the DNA TGTGCCAGTAGACCGGACACAGATACGCAGTATTTT.